A few counts support the clone carrying this T cell receptor (beta chain). Its antigen is still unknown. Amplification yielded TCR beta CDR3 regions, with RNA transcripts as the source. An initial round of RT-PCR targeting the TCR CDR3 relied on the HTBI primer set. TCRdb used MiXCR to reprocess the multiplex PCR reads, holding one entry per CDR3 protein. The data show roughly 510,000 distinct CDR3 sequences, 40% to 50% seen once. This sample is drawn from a study of T cells in Graves' hyperthyroidism and ophthalmopathy. Study results and limitations: In the blood, most expanded thyroid clonotypes above 0.001 appeared as well.

Based on clinical symptoms, serum thyroxine and TRAb, thyroid ultrasound and orbital computed tomography, diagnoses were reached. Germline lookup yields CDR1 SGHAT and CDR2 FQNNGV. Trimming cost V 5 bases and J 11 bases; bases outside gene matches: 5. The CDR3 contains 13 residues. The sequenced material came from peripheral blood or thyroid tissue (not recorded which). The sequence derives from an adult woman with Graves' disease, either hyperthyroidism or ophthalmopathy (not recorded which). The chain has TRBV11-2 and TRBJ2-2, with 10 bases fitting TRBD1. The CDR3 is CASSHRDRGELFF. In nucleotides, the CDR3 is TGTGCCAGCAGCCACCGGGACAGGGGTGAGCTGTTTTTT.